These 11 T cell receptor beta chains share one sample of origin, sequenced in a study of blood T cell repertoires in COVID-19. Assay: immunoSEQ multiplex PCR; the TCRdb copy retains only in-frame clones and omits some. The sample yields about 200,000 clones, approximately 84% seen once. Material for sequencing was peripheral blood. The receptors stem from a woman aged 50 to 65 with active or convalescent COVID-19.

The rearrangement uses TRBV2 and TRBJ1-5; D is possibly TRBD1 (6 bases). Trimming removed 4 bases at V and 5 bases at J, with 12 bases between. The germline CDR1 and CDR2 sequences are SNHLY and FYNNEI. The CDR3 runs to 14 residues. CDR3 sequence (DNA): TGTGCCAGCAGTGTACAGGGCGAGTATCAGCCCCAGCATTTT. Its translation is CASSVQGEYQPQHF.

The rearrangement uses TRBV4-2 and TRBJ1-3; D is unresolved. This CDR3 is 17 amino acids long. Germline assignment: CDR1 LGHNA and CDR2 YNFKEQ. The ends were cut back, 0 bases at V and 0 bases at J, with 12 bases in the middle. CDR3 nucleotides: TGTGCCAGCAGCCAAGATCTTGCAGGCCCCTCTGGAAACACCATATATTTT. The encoded protein is CASSQDLAGPSGNTIYF.

The rearrangement links TRBV4-1 to TRBJ1-5; unclear D gene. Looked up from germline, CDR1 is MGHRA and CDR2 is YSYEKL. Between the trimmed V and J ends, which lost 1 base and 7 bases, there was a span of 8 bases. The CDR3 runs 13 residues. The chain's CDR3 is CASSQASSQPQHF. DNA for the CDR3: TGCGCCAGCAGCCAAGCCAGTTCGCAGCCCCAGCATTTT.

CDR3 DNA sequence: TGTGCCAGCAGCCCGACTAGCGGGGGAGGAGATACGCAGTATTTT. Its protein product is CASSPTSGGGDTQYF. V gene TRBV5-4 combines with J gene TRBJ2-3; 12 bases are a match to TRBD2. Germline V gene sequence: CDR1 SGHNT, CDR2 YYREEE (reference sequence). The junction had 5 bases not matched to a gene; V was cut back by 4 bases and J by 5 bases. The CDR3 runs 15 residues.

This rearrangement joins TRBV15 to TRBJ1-2, with D unclear. Trimming took 1 base from V and 4 from J, leaving 16 bases between them. The CDR3 consists of 16 residues. Germline loops: CDR1 LNHNV, CDR2 YYDKDF (reference sequence). CDR3 residues: CATSRGRADHGYGYTF. For the CDR3, the DNA is TGTGCCACCAGCAGAGGGAGGGCAGACCATGGCTATGGCTACACCTTC.

The V gene is TRBV7-8, the J gene TRBJ2-7, with D unresolved. The germline V gene has CDR1 SGHVS and CDR2 FQNEAQ. Trimming removed 1 base from V and 6 bases from J, with 16 bases in between. The CDR3 consists of 15 residues. The CDR3 loop is CASSLGLGFSGEQYV. DNA of the CDR3: TGTGCCAGCAGCTTAGGCTTAGGTTTTTCAGGCGAGCAGTACGTC.

The chain has TRBV30 and TRBJ1-3; the D gene is possibly TRBD1 (5 bases). The CDR3 has 13 residues. The germline V gene encodes CDR1 GTSNPN and CDR2 SVGIG (reference sequence). V gave up 5 bases and J gave up 5 bases, with 13 bases separating them. The DNA of the CDR3 is TGTGCCTGGCTGGGGACTTACCGAAACACCATATATTTT. Translated: CAWLGTYRNTIYF.

V and J are TRBV19 and TRBJ2-1, with 7 bases lining up with TRBD2. Trimming at V came to 3 bases and at J to 4 bases, leaving 15 bases not matched to a gene. CDR1 is LNHDA, CDR2 SQIVND, per germline (reference sequence). The CDR3 length is 18 residues. CDR3 sequence (DNA): TGTGCCAGTAGTATGTCCGGGTTACGAAGCGGGAAATACAATGAGCAGTTCTTC. Translation gives CASSMSGLRSGKYNEQFF.

The chain links TRBV4-1 to TRBJ1-4; TRBD1 is a possible D gene (5 bases). Germline-derived CDR1 and CDR2 are MGHRA and YSYEKL. V was pared by 0 bases and J by 6 bases, with 20 bases between. The CDR3 is 18 amino acids. CDR3 sequence: CASSQEFPHRLRDEKLFF. CDR3 in DNA: TGCGCCAGCAGCCAAGAATTCCCCCACAGGCTTCGCGATGAAAAACTGTTTTTT.

V is TRBV25-1 and J is TRBJ2-7; D is possibly TRBD2 (6 bases). Germline CDR1 and CDR2: MGHDK and SYGVNS. The ends were cut back, 8 bases at V and 5 bases at J, with 16 bases in the middle. There are 13 residues in the CDR3. CDR3 sequence: CASGGLGGDEQYF. The CDR3 DNA is TGTGCCAGCGGGGGTTTGGGGGGAGACGAGCAGTACTTC.

The rearrangement links TRBV5-4 to TRBJ2-1, with 11 bases that match TRBD2. The CDR3 consists of 16 residues. Germline V lookup: CDR1 SGHNT, CDR2 YYREEE (reference sequence). The J segment lost 1 base and the V segment lost 5 bases, leaving 5 bases of the junction unmatched. The CDR3 nucleotides are TGTGCCAGCAGGTTACTAGCGGGGGCTTCCTACAATGAGCAGTTCTTC. This sequence encodes CASRLLAGASYNEQFF.